The entry that follows covers one T cell receptor beta chain sequence. During active infection, Seattle patients enrolled and were then monitored through disease. This sample was taken from a study of blood T cell repertoires in COVID-19. About the research overall: PBMCs, B-cell-depleted T cells, or T cells were the source of the cDNA or gDNA that made up the material.

Per the authors' pipeline: It was from reference gene primer amplification that nucleated cell counts were estimated. Measured with immunoSEQ multiplex PCR; TCRdb has only the in-frame clones, and not every one. Clone size and the V and J calls come from that table; the DNA yielded D and trimming. Of roughly 310,000 clones detected, 85% to 90% appear once; the ten largest clones hold 2.5% to 3%. This CDR3 comprises 15 residues. Germline assignment: CDR1 MNHEY and CDR2 SMNVEV (reference sequence). The V segment lost 6 bases and the J segment 0 bases; nucleotides outside the gene matches: 6. The chain links TRBV27 to TRBJ2-7; 9 nucleotides match TRBD2. The material sequenced was peripheral blood. The origin of this receptor is a young woman with COVID-19, enrolled during active disease. DNA of the CDR3: TGTGCCAGCAGCAGACTAGCGGATAGCTCCTACGAGCAGTACTTC. This encodes CASSRLADSSYEQYF.